A selection of T cell receptor beta chains follows, all from one sample in a study of blood T cell repertoires in COVID-19. Profiled with immunoSEQ multiplex PCR; TCRdb holds only in-frame clones, not every one. The repertoire holds about 200,000 clones, with approximately 89% as singletons. Sequenced sample: peripheral blood. These receptors were taken from a woman aged 40 to 55 with acute or convalescent COVID-19. Each CDR3 is given with its conserved first and last residue. Fields, in order: CDR3 protein, CDR3 DNA, V gene, clone size, D gene, J gene. The D gene is left open where the match is weak. The size of a clone is reported for some rows only, either as once, few or many, or as a class for expanded clones.

cdr3_aa: CASSRSTGVIQYF
cdr3_nt: TGTGCCAGCAGTCGATCCACAGGGGTCATTCAGTACTTC
v_call: TRBV12-3/TRBV12-4
clone_size: few
d_call: TRBD1
j_call: TRBJ2-4

cdr3_aa: CASSEASITDTQYF
cdr3_nt: TGCGCCAGCAGTGAAGCCTCCATCACAGATACGCAGTATTTT
v_call: TRBV10-1
clone_size: NA
d_call: NA
j_call: TRBJ2-3

cdr3_aa: CASSRGDQETQYF
cdr3_nt: TGTGCCAGCAGCCGCGGGGACCAAGAGACCCAGTACTTC
v_call: TRBV5-4
clone_size: NA
d_call: NA
j_call: TRBJ2-5

cdr3_aa: CASSPDPGDGYTF
cdr3_nt: TGTGCCAGCAGTCCGGACCCGGGGGATGGCTACACCTTC
v_call: TRBV6-6
clone_size: NA
d_call: NA
j_call: TRBJ1-2

cdr3_aa: CASSPAQTATNEKLFF
cdr3_nt: TGTGCCAGCTCACCAGCGCAGACAGCAACTAATGAAAAACTGTTTTTT
v_call: TRBV18
clone_size: NA
d_call: NA
j_call: TRBJ1-4

cdr3_aa: CASSPGTYYGYTF
cdr3_nt: TGTGCCAGCAGCCCTGGGACTTACTATGGCTACACCTTC
v_call: TRBV2
clone_size: NA
d_call: NA
j_call: TRBJ1-2

cdr3_aa: CASSLTLAGSTEAFF
cdr3_nt: TGTGCCAGCAGCCTGACCCTCGCAGGTTCCACTGAAGCTTTCTTT
v_call: TRBV4-2
clone_size: NA
d_call: NA
j_call: TRBJ1-1

cdr3_aa: CASSRGTSGYNEQFF
cdr3_nt: TGTGCCAGTAGTAGAGGGACTAGCGGCTACAATGAGCAGTTCTTC
v_call: TRBV19
clone_size: NA
d_call: TRBD2
j_call: TRBJ2-1

cdr3_aa: CASSTQAGAFEAFF
cdr3_nt: TGTGCCAGTAGCACACAGGCGGGGGCGTTTGAAGCTTTCTTT
v_call: TRBV19
clone_size: NA
d_call: NA
j_call: TRBJ1-1

cdr3_aa: CASSEDARQPQHF
cdr3_nt: TGTGCCAGCAGTGAAGATGCGAGGCAGCCCCAGCATTTT
v_call: TRBV2
clone_size: NA
d_call: NA
j_call: TRBJ1-5

cdr3_aa: CASSQASGSSYNEQFF
cdr3_nt: TGTGCCAGCAGCCAAGCGTCTGGGAGCTCCTACAATGAGCAGTTCTTC
v_call: TRBV4-2
clone_size: NA
d_call: NA
j_call: TRBJ2-1

cdr3_aa: CASSLVGQNEKLFF
cdr3_nt: TGCGCCAGCAGCTTGGTGGGCCAGAATGAAAAACTGTTTTTT
v_call: TRBV5-1
clone_size: once
d_call: NA
j_call: TRBJ1-4

cdr3_aa: CASSLDLTQGYGYTF
cdr3_nt: TGTGCCAGCAGCTTAGATCTTACACAGGGGTATGGCTACACCTTC
v_call: TRBV11-2
clone_size: NA
d_call: TRBD1
j_call: TRBJ1-2

cdr3_aa: CASSPIGDLNYGYTF
cdr3_nt: TGTGCCAGCAGCCCTATAGGGGATCTTAACTATGGCTACACCTTC
v_call: TRBV14
clone_size: NA
d_call: NA
j_call: TRBJ1-2

cdr3_aa: CASSFGQNNSPLHF
cdr3_nt: TGTGCCAGCAGCTTTGGACAAAATAATTCACCCCTCCACTTT
v_call: TRBV11-2
clone_size: few
d_call: NA
j_call: TRBJ1-6

cdr3_aa: CSASKRQGVRNEQFF
cdr3_nt: TGCAGTGCTAGTAAGCGTCAGGGGGTTAGAAATGAGCAGTTCTTC
v_call: TRBV20-1
clone_size: NA
d_call: TRBD1
j_call: TRBJ2-1

cdr3_aa: CASSLVHRGKNTEAFF
cdr3_nt: TGTGCCAGCAGCTTAGTGCACAGGGGTAAGAACACTGAAGCTTTCTTT
v_call: TRBV7-8
clone_size: NA
d_call: TRBD1
j_call: TRBJ1-1

cdr3_aa: CASSDRRARNTIYF
cdr3_nt: TGTGCCAGCAGTGACAGGCGGGCCAGAAACACCATATATTTT
v_call: TRBV25-1
clone_size: NA
d_call: NA
j_call: TRBJ1-3

cdr3_aa: CASSLGEGPGYTF
cdr3_nt: TGTGCCAGCAGCTTAGGGGAGGGGCCGGGCTACACCTTC
v_call: TRBV7-8
clone_size: NA
d_call: NA
j_call: TRBJ1-2

cdr3_aa: CASSLGQGVGQPQHF
cdr3_nt: TGTGCCAGCAGTTTGGGACAGGGAGTCGGTCAGCCCCAGCATTTT
v_call: TRBV2
clone_size: NA
d_call: TRBD1
j_call: TRBJ1-5

cdr3_aa: CASSLATGSGNTIYF
cdr3_nt: TGTGCCAGCAGCTTAGCGACAGGGTCTGGAAACACCATATATTTT
v_call: TRBV11-2
clone_size: NA
d_call: TRBD1
j_call: TRBJ1-3

cdr3_aa: CASSLAQGYNSPLHF
cdr3_nt: TGTGCCAGCAGCTTGGCGCAGGGCTATAATTCACCCCTCCACTTT
v_call: TRBV5-5
clone_size: NA
d_call: NA
j_call: TRBJ1-6

cdr3_aa: CASSVDRGSGAFF
cdr3_nt: TGTGCCAGTAGTGTCGACAGGGGATCAGGAGCTTTCTTT
v_call: TRBV19
clone_size: NA
d_call: TRBD1
j_call: TRBJ1-1

cdr3_aa: CASTLAGAGELFF
cdr3_nt: TGTGCCAGCACCTTAGCGGGAGCCGGGGAGCTGTTTTTT
v_call: TRBV12-3/TRBV12-4
clone_size: NA
d_call: TRBD2
j_call: TRBJ2-2

cdr3_aa: CASSSGIAGGQETQYF
cdr3_nt: TGTGCCAGCAGTTCCGGGATAGCGGGGGGGCAAGAGACCCAGTACTTC
v_call: TRBV6-5
clone_size: NA
d_call: TRBD2
j_call: TRBJ2-5

cdr3_aa: CASSLGAGVGELFF
cdr3_nt: TGTGCCAGCAGCTTAGGGGCAGGGGTCGGGGAGCTGTTTTTT
v_call: TRBV11-2
clone_size: NA
d_call: NA
j_call: TRBJ2-2

cdr3_aa: CASSQPTGTTGELFF
cdr3_nt: TGTGCCAGCAGCCAACCAACAGGTACCACCGGGGAGCTGTTTTTT
v_call: TRBV14
clone_size: NA
d_call: NA
j_call: TRBJ2-2

cdr3_aa: CATSRRTEETQYF
cdr3_nt: TGTGCCACCAGCAGACGGACAGAAGAGACCCAGTACTTC
v_call: TRBV15
clone_size: NA
d_call: NA
j_call: TRBJ2-5

cdr3_aa: CASSLLAGYQETQYF
cdr3_nt: TGTGCCAGCAGCTTACTAGCGGGGTACCAAGAGACCCAGTACTTC
v_call: TRBV7-6
clone_size: NA
d_call: TRBD2
j_call: TRBJ2-5

cdr3_aa: CASSLGWGGTGAKNTEAFF
cdr3_nt: TGTGCCAGCAGCTTAGGGTGGGGAGGGACAGGGGCTAAGAACACTGAAGCTTTCTTT
v_call: TRBV7-2
clone_size: NA
d_call: TRBD1
j_call: TRBJ1-1

cdr3_aa: CASSVDLVNTGELFF
cdr3_nt: TGTGCCAGCAGCGTAGATCTTGTGAACACCGGGGAGCTGTTTTTT
v_call: TRBV9
clone_size: few
d_call: NA
j_call: TRBJ2-2

cdr3_aa: CASSDTRVTEAFF
cdr3_nt: TGTGCCAGCAGTGACACCCGCGTAACTGAAGCTTTCTTT
v_call: TRBV6-1
clone_size: NA
d_call: NA
j_call: TRBJ1-1

cdr3_aa: CASRLGQNEKLFF
cdr3_nt: TGCGCCAGCCGTCTAGGACAGAATGAAAAACTGTTTTTT
v_call: TRBV5-1
clone_size: NA
d_call: NA
j_call: TRBJ1-4

cdr3_aa: CASRSGGATNEKLFF
cdr3_nt: TGTGCCAGCAGGTCGGGGGGCGCAACTAATGAAAAACTGTTTTTT
v_call: TRBV6-5
clone_size: NA
d_call: NA
j_call: TRBJ1-4

cdr3_aa: CASSPIHILESEAFF
cdr3_nt: TGTGCCAGCAGCCCCATCCATATCCTGGAGTCTGAAGCTTTCTTT
v_call: TRBV9
clone_size: NA
d_call: NA
j_call: TRBJ1-1

cdr3_aa: CASSVKNTEAFF
cdr3_nt: TGTGCCAGCAGTGTTAAGAACACTGAAGCTTTCTTT
v_call: TRBV2
clone_size: few
d_call: NA
j_call: TRBJ1-1

cdr3_aa: CASSPRQGDYGYTF
cdr3_nt: TGTGCCAGCTCACCACGACAGGGAGACTATGGCTACACCTTC
v_call: TRBV18
clone_size: few
d_call: TRBD1
j_call: TRBJ1-2

cdr3_aa: CASSFLSEAFF
cdr3_nt: TGTGCCAGCAGTTTCCTCTCTGAAGCTTTCTTT
v_call: TRBV12-3/TRBV12-4
clone_size: NA
d_call: NA
j_call: TRBJ1-1

cdr3_aa: CATSDSGQGAREAFF
cdr3_nt: TGTGCCACCAGTGATTCTGGACAGGGGGCTAGGGAAGCTTTCTTT
v_call: TRBV24-1
clone_size: NA
d_call: TRBD1
j_call: TRBJ1-1

cdr3_aa: CASSAIIRIDGYTF
cdr3_nt: TGTGCCAGCAGCGCAATTATCAGGATTGATGGCTACACCTTC
v_call: TRBV4-2
clone_size: NA
d_call: NA
j_call: TRBJ1-2

cdr3_aa: CASSYRGLFSEKLFF
cdr3_nt: TGTGCCAGCAGTTACAGGGGGCTGTTTAGTGAAAAACTGTTTTTT
v_call: TRBV6-5
clone_size: NA
d_call: TRBD1
j_call: TRBJ1-4

cdr3_aa: CAWSETGYQPQHF
cdr3_nt: TGTGCCTGGAGTGAGACAGGGTATCAGCCCCAGCATTTT
v_call: TRBV30
clone_size: NA
d_call: TRBD1
j_call: TRBJ1-5